This T cell receptor beta chain was obtained from a study of cytomegalovirus exposure and HLA in healthy donors. Though probably carrying unrecorded immune exposures, donors were nominally healthy at sampling. Study outcomes and limitations: Three CMV-associated chains were confirmed in vitro to be specific for CMV antigens.

PCR employed 60 Vbeta and 13 Jbeta primers. This table comes from immunoSEQ multiplex PCR, and its TCRdb copy is limited to in-frame clones, with some not included. This sample's table reports approximately 120,000 clones. The CDR3 length is 23 residues. CDR1 SGHRS and CDR2 YFSETQ come from the germline V gene. With regard to this clone: Its matching antigen is unknown.

The receptor's source is a man younger than 45 in good health and CMV-seronegative. This chain connects TRBV5-1 to TRBJ2-5; TRBD1 aligns across 9 bases. Gene TRBJ2-7 matches the end of the DNA better, so the J call may be wrong. Material: PBMCs. The CDR3 region is CASSLAGPGQGGRVTLGHYEQYF. The CDR3 DNA reads TGCGCCAGCAGCTTGGCGGGTCCGGGACAGGGAGGCCGGGTAACCCTAGGGCACTACGAGCAGTACTTC.